This is a list of T cell receptor beta chains from one sample in a study of PD-L1 blockade in urothelial cancer. Using immunoSEQ multiplex PCR, the repertoire was profiled, and TCRdb retains in-frame clones only, with some absent. Of around 60,000 clones listed, around 81% were seen once; the top ten hold 3.2%. Material: PBMCs, obtained around atezolizumab (anti-PD-L1) treatment. All receptors come from a man aged 65 to 79 with urothelial cancer. CDR3s include the opening cysteine and the closing phenylalanine or tryptophan. A D gene is named only where the DNA matches it firmly. Only part of the rows carry a size: once, few, many, or a class if the clone is expanded.

d_call j_call v_call clone_size cdr3_nt cdr3_aa
TRBD1 TRBJ1-4 TRBV19 - TGTGCCAGTAGTACCCGGACAGGCGGAGGAGAAAAACTGTTTTTT CASSTRTGGGEKLFF
- TRBJ2-3 TRBV5-4 once TGTGCCAGCAGCCTGGGAGGCACAGATACGCAGTATTTT CASSLGGTDTQYF
- TRBJ2-3 TRBV29-1 - TGCAGCGTTGAAGGGGGGGGCACAGATACGCAGTATTTT CSVEGGGTDTQYF
- TRBJ1-5 TRBV27 - TGTGCCAGCAGTTCAAGGAGGGGCAATCAGCCCCAGCATTTT CASSSRRGNQPQHF
- TRBJ1-2 TRBV30 - TGTGCCTGGAGTTTCGGGGACTATGGCTACACCTTC CAWSFGDYGYTF
- TRBJ2-1 TRBV14 - TGTGCCAGCAGCCAAGAACGCACTAGCCGCCGAGGAAGGAATGAGCAGTTCTTC CASSQERTSRRGRNEQFF
- TRBJ1-1 TRBV5-5 - TGTGCCAGCAGCTTGAACAGAAATTTTGAAGCTTTCTTT CASSLNRNFEAFF
- TRBJ1-1 TRBV6-6 - TGTGCCAGCAGTTCCTCCGGGACTTACACTGAAGCTTTCTTT CASSSSGTYTEAFF
TRBD2 TRBJ2-7 TRBV18 - TGTGCCAGCTCACGGACTAGCGGGACCTCCTACGAGCAGTACTTC CASSRTSGTSYEQYF
- TRBJ1-4 TRBV6-1 once TGTGCCAGCAGTGAAGTGGGCAGGGGTGAAAAACTGTTTTTT CASSEVGRGEKLFF
TRBD1 TRBJ2-1 TRBV11-2 - TGTGCCAGCAGCCTGGGGGGGACAGGGATTTTTGAGCAGTTCTTC CASSLGGTGIFEQFF
- TRBJ1-1 TRBV5-6 - TGTGCCAGCAGCCGGACATTGAACACTGAAGCTTTCTTT CASSRTLNTEAFF
TRBD1 TRBJ1-5 TRBV6-6 - TGTGCCAGCAGTTACGGTGGGACAGGCAGCAATCAGCCCCAGCATTTT CASSYGGTGSNQPQHF
TRBD1 TRBJ2-2 TRBV7-2 - TGTGCCAGCAGCTTAGTCTCGGGACAGGGAGTGATCACCGGGGAGCTGTTTTTT CASSLVSGQGVITGELFF
- TRBJ2-1 TRBV2 - TGTGCCAGCAGTGAAGCCCCTCGAGGTAGCGGTCCTTACAATGAGCAGTTCTTC CASSEAPRGSGPYNEQFF
TRBD1 TRBJ2-1 TRBV18 - TGTGCCAGCCCGGAGACAGGGAACAATGAGCAGTTCTTC CASPETGNNEQFF
TRBD1 TRBJ2-7 TRBV25-1 - TGTGCCAGCAGTGAAGGGGACAGGGATTTCTACGAGCAGTACTTC CASSEGDRDFYEQYF
- TRBJ2-1 TRBV29-1 - TGCAGCGTTGAAAGCGGAGTCGGCTACAATGAGCAGTTCTTC CSVESGVGYNEQFF
TRBD1 TRBJ2-5 TRBV9 few TGTGCCAGCAGCGGCCCTTCCGGGACAGGGCGACAGACCCAGTACTTC CASSGPSGTGRQTQYF
TRBD2 TRBJ2-3 TRBV19 - TGTGCCAGTAGTATCCCCCGGGGGGTCGGGACAGATACGCAGTATTTT CASSIPRGVGTDTQYF
- TRBJ2-2 TRBV9 - TGTGCCAGCAGCGTAGTTCCTAGGAGCGGGGAGCTGTTTTTT CASSVVPRSGELFF
TRBD1 TRBJ2-7 TRBV5-1 - TGCGCCAGCAGCCCGACAGGGGCGTCCCTCGAGCAGTACTTC CASSPTGASLEQYF
TRBD1 TRBJ1-5 TRBV5-8 - TGTGCCAGCAGCTACCGAGACAGGGGGCGCGTCATCGATCAGCCCCAGCATTTT CASSYRDRGRVIDQPQHF
- TRBJ1-2 TRBV9 once TGTGCCAGCAGCGCAATGGGGCGAAGTGGCTACACCTTC CASSAMGRSGYTF
TRBD2 TRBJ2-1 TRBV11-2 - TGTGCCAGCAGCTTTCGAATAGCGGGAGGGCTCGGGAATGAGCAGTTCTTC CASSFRIAGGLGNEQFF
- TRBJ1-5 TRBV29-1 - TGCAGCGTTAGGACGGCAGGGGAGAATCAGCCCCAGCATTTT CSVRTAGENQPQHF
- TRBJ2-2 TRBV5-1 once TGCGCCAGCAGCGAGGGCCCGAGGGCCGGGGAGCTGTTTTTT CASSEGPRAGELFF
- TRBJ1-5 TRBV19 - TGTGCCAGTAGTATAGTTAACACCAATCAGCCCCAGCATTTT CASSIVNTNQPQHF
- TRBJ1-3 TRBV6-1 once TGTGCCAGCAGTGAATCCGGTGGAAACACCATATATTTT CASSESGGNTIYF
TRBD2 TRBJ2-7 TRBV7-9 - TGTGCCAGCAGCTTCGGAGGACTAGCGGGCGAGCAGTACTTC CASSFGGLAGEQYF
TRBD1 TRBJ1-2 TRBV6-5 few TGTGCTACAGGGGGTTTCTATGGCTACACCTTC CATGGFYGYTF
TRBD2 TRBJ2-3 TRBV6-5 once TGTGCCAGCAGCACGACTAGCGGGGGCACAGATACGCAGTATTTT CASSTTSGGTDTQYF
TRBD2 TRBJ2-7 TRBV5-1 - TGCGCCAGCAGCTTGGAGCCGCGGGAGGGCATAAACGAGCAGTACTTC CASSLEPREGINEQYF
- TRBJ2-3 TRBV10-3 - TGTGCCATCAGTGAGTCCCCCCCCGAACAGGGCGGAGATACGCAGTATTTT CAISESPPEQGGDTQYF
- TRBJ2-7 TRBV30 - TGTGCCTGGAGTCGACAGGTGTACGAGCAGTACTTC CAWSRQVYEQYF
TRBD2 TRBJ2-2 TRBV4-2 - TGTGCCAGCAGCCAGGCCAGCGGGAGGTCGAACACCGGGGAGCTGTTTTTT CASSQASGRSNTGELFF
TRBD2 TRBJ2-1 TRBV18 - TGTGCCAGCTCACCCGGGACTAGCGGGAGCTCCTACAATGAGCAGTTCTTC CASSPGTSGSSYNEQFF
- TRBJ2-3 TRBV11-2 - TGTGCCAGCAGTCGGGAGGACAGGGCCGGCACAGATACGCAGTATTTT CASSREDRAGTDTQYF
TRBD2 TRBJ2-5 TRBV29-1 - TGCAGCACTATGACTAGCGTAGAGACCCAGTACTTC CSTMTSVETQYF
- TRBJ1-3 TRBV5-1 once TGCGCCAGCAGCTTGGCCGGCCCACTGAGGGGAAACACCATATATTTT CASSLAGPLRGNTIYF
- TRBJ2-5 TRBV5-1 - TGCGCCAGCAGCTTGACTCCTCAAGAGACCCAGTACTTC CASSLTPQETQYF
TRBD2 TRBJ2-1 TRBV19 - TGTGCCAGTAGTGGGGATGGGAGTGGCGGGAGCTACAATGAGCAGTTCTTC CASSGDGSGGSYNEQFF